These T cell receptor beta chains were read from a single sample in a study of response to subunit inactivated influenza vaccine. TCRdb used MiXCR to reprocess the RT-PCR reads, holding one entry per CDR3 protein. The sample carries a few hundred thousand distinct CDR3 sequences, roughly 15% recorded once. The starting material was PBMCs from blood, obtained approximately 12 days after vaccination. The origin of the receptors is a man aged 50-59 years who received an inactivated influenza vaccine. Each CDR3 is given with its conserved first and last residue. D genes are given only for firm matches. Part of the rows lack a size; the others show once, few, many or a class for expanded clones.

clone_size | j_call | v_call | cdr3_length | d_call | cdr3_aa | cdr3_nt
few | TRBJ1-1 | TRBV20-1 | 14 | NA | CSARDWGSNTEAFF | TGCAGTGCTAGAGATTGGGGTTCGAACACTGAAGCTTTCTTT
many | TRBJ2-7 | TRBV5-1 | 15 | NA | CASSSTPGPTYEQYF | TGCGCCAGCAGCTCGACACCGGGTCCAACCTACGAGCAGTACTTC
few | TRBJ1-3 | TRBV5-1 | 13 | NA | CASSLVGGDTIYF | TGCGCCAGCAGCTTGGTGGGGGGAGACACCATATATTTT
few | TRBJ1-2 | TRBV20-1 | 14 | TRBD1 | CSASRRDSHYGYTF | TGCAGTGCTAGCCGCCGGGACAGCCACTATGGCTACACCTTC
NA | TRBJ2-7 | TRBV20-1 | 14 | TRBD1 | CSARVPGQGQEQYF | TGCAGTGCTAGAGTCCCGGGACAGGGCCAAGAGCAGTACTTC
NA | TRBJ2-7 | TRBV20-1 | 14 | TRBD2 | CSARPGLAGDEQYF | TGCAGTGCCCGACCGGGACTAGCGGGAGACGAGCAGTACTTC
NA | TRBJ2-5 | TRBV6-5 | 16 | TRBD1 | CASSYSDRGYQETQYF | TGTGCCAGCAGTTACTCGGACAGGGGGTACCAAGAGACCCAGTACTTC
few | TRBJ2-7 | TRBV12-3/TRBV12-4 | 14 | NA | CASSFWRGRHEQYF | TGTGCCAGCAGTTTTTGGAGGGGGCGCCACGAGCAGTACTTC
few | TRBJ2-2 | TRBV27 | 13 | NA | CASGEIGTGELFF | TGTGCCAGCGGGGAAATTGGTACCGGGGAGCTGTTTTTT
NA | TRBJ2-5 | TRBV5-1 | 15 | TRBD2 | CASSLEAGRGGTQYF | TGCGCCAGCAGCTTGGAAGCAGGGAGGGGCGGGACCCAGTACTTC
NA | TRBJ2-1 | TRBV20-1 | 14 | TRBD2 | CSARRGVPRNEQFF | TGCAGTGCTCGACGGGGGGTGCCTAGGAATGAGCAGTTCTTC
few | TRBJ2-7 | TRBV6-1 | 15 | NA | CASSPTSDRAYEQYF | TGTGCCAGCAGCCCGACTAGCGACAGGGCCTACGAGCAGTACTTC
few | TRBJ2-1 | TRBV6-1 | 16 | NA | CASSETRRVPYNEQFF | TGTGCCAGCAGTGAAACCCGTCGGGTACCATACAATGAGCAGTTCTTC
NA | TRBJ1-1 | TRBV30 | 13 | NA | CAWNRQRSTEAFF | TGTGCCTGGAATAGACAGAGGAGCACTGAAGCTTTCTTT
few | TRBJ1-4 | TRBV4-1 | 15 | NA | CASSQESVRGEKLFF | TGCGCCAGCAGCCAAGAATCGGTTAGGGGTGAAAAACTGTTTTTT
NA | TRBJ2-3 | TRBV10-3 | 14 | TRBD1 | CAISGQGSADTQYF | TGTGCCATCAGTGGACAGGGTTCAGCAGATACGCAGTATTTT
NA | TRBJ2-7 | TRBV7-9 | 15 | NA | CASSLRAGASYEQYF | TGTGCCAGCAGCTTAAGGGCAGGGGCCTCCTACGAGCAGTACTTC
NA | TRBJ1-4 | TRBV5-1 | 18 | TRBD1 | CASSQNPLQGATNEKLFF | TGCGCCAGCAGCCAGAATCCCCTACAGGGGGCTACTAATGAAAAACTGTTTTTT
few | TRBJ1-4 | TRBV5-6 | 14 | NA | CASSLRALGEKLFF | TGTGCCAGCAGCCTCCGGGCCTTGGGAGAAAAACTGTTTTTT
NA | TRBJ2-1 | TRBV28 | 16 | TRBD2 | CASSGVSGGTYNEQFF | TGTGCCAGCAGTGGAGTAAGCGGGGGGACGTACAATGAGCAGTTCTTC
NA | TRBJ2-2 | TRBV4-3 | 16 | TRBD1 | CASSQCNRGVIGELFF | TGCGCCAGCAGCCAATGCAACAGGGGCGTGATCGGGGAGCTGTTTTTT
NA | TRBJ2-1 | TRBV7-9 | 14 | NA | CASSKVPNYNEQFF | TGTGCCAGCAGTAAGGTACCGAACTACAATGAGCAGTTCTTC
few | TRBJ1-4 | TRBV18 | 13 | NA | CASSSDTNEKLFF | TGTGCCAGCTCATCGGACACTAATGAAAAACTGTTTTTT
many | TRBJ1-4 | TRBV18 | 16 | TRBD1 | CASSMTGTGVNEKLFF | TGTGCCAGCTCAATGACCGGGACAGGGGTCAATGAAAAACTGTTTTTT
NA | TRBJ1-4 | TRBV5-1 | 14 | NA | CASSLGTTNEKLFF | TGCGCCAGCAGCTTGGGTACAACTAATGAAAAACTGTTTTTT
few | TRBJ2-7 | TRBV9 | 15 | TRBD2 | CASSVAASGVHEQYF | TGTGCCAGCAGCGTAGCGGCTAGCGGGGTCCACGAGCAGTACTTC
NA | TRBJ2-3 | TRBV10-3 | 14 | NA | CAISENRFTDTQYF | TGTGCCATCAGTGAGAACCGGTTTACAGATACGCAGTATTTT
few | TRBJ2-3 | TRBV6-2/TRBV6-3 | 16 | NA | CASSSILGDSTDTQYF | TGTGCCAGCAGTTCAATCCTCGGGGATAGCACAGATACGCAGTATTTT
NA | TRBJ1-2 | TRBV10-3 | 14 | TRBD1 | CAISGGGQLGGYTF | TGTGCCATCAGTGGTGGGGGACAGCTAGGTGGCTACACCTTC
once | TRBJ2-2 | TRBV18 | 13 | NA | CASARVRPGELFF | TGTGCCAGCGCCAGGGTTCGTCCCGGGGAGCTGTTTTTT
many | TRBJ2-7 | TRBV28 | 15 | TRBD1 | CASSSPRGIAYEQYF | TGTGCCAGCAGTTCACCCAGGGGGATAGCCTACGAGCAGTACTTC
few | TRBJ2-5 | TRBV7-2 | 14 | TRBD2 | CASSPGGPQETQYF | TGTGCCAGCAGCCCGGGGGGGCCTCAAGAGACCCAGTACTTC
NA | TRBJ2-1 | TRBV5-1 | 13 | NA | CASSVKIRDEQFF | TGCGCCAGCAGTGTTAAAATCCGGGACGAGCAGTTCTTC
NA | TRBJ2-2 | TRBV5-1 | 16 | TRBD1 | CASSFTGTVNTGELFF | TGCGCCAGCAGCTTTACCGGGACAGTGAACACCGGGGAGCTGTTTTTT
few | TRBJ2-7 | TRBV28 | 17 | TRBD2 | CASKVGLAGGPGYEQYF | TGTGCCAGCAAGGTGGGACTAGCGGGAGGGCCGGGTTACGAGCAGTACTTC